Reported below is one TCR beta chain. Method: immunoSEQ multiplex PCR; TCRdb's copy keeps in-frame clones and lacks some. The sample includes about 20,000 clones, 80% to 90% of them seen just once. The sample is drawn from a study of T cell changes during pregnancy in multiple sclerosis. From germline, CDR1 is SEHNR and CDR2 FQNEAQ (reference sequence). V shed 5 bases and J 2 bases; nucleotides not matched to a gene: 4. This CDR3 is 16 amino acids long. The material was CD8+ T cells from peripheral blood mononuclear cells, obtained in the second trimester of pregnancy. V gene TRBV7-9 combines with J gene TRBJ2-2; 11 bases align to TRBD2. This sequence was found in a female donor in good health, enrolled as a control in a pregnancy study. CDR3 residues: CASSPTSGTNTGELFF. The CDR3 bases are TGTGCCAGCAGCCCGACTAGCGGGACCAACACCGGGGAGCTGTTTTTT. The variable domain in full, with the rest retrieved from reference TRBV7-9 and TRBJ2-2, is DTGVSQNPRHKITKRGQNVTFRCDPISEHNRLYWYRQTLGQGPEFLTYFQNEAQLEKSRLLSDRFSAERPKGSFSTLEIQRTEQGDSAMYLCASSPTSGTNTGELFFGEGSRLTVL.